These 20 T cell receptor beta chains were all obtained from the same sample, sequenced in a study of radiation and T cells in renal cell carcinoma. Time point here: blood 4 weeks post-SBRT, at nephrectomy. Treatment denoted: 15 Gy SBRT to primary tumor, nephrectomy 4 weeks later. TCRdb keeps only in-frame clones here, not all; method: immunoSEQ multiplex PCR. The sample yields 150,000 to 200,000 clones, approximately 90% seen once. This specimen consisted of blood, obtained from a patient whose treatment included radiotherapy and nephrectomy. The source of these receptors is a woman in her 50s with renal cell carcinoma.

The V call is TRBV4-1, the J call TRBJ2-1, with 13 bases identical to TRBD2. The CDR3 spans 16 residues. Germline V CDR1 and CDR2: MGHRA, YSYEKL. V shed 5 bases and J 3 bases; nucleotides not matched to a gene: 4. DNA for the CDR3: TGCGCCAGCAGCAGGGGACTAGCGGGGCGCTACAATGAGCAGTTCTTC. This translates into CASSRGLAGRYNEQFF.

V and J are TRBV6-6 and TRBJ1-1; the D gene is possibly TRBD1 (5 bases). Germline CDR1 is MNHNY and CDR2 is SVGAGI (reference sequence). V dropped 4 bases and J dropped 4 bases, with 19 bases sitting between them. This CDR3 region has 16 residues. CDR3 loop: CASSSRREGTGTEAFF. The CDR3 region has the DNA TGTGCCAGCAGTTCCAGGAGGGAGGGGACGGGCACTGAAGCTTTCTTT.

The chain recombines TRBV9 with TRBJ2-4; 7 bases align to TRBD1. V lost 0 bases to trimming and J lost 10 bases; unmatched junction nucleotides: 13. The CDR3 consists of 16 residues. The germline V gene has CDR1 SGDLS and CDR2 YYNGEE. The CDR3 here is CASSVGGSGGDRIQYF. The CDR3 DNA follows: TGTGCCAGCAGCGTAGGCGGGTCAGGGGGAGACAGAATTCAGTACTTC.

The chain couples TRBV29-1 to TRBJ1-1; D is unresolved. V was trimmed by 7 bases and J by 0 bases, leaving 18 bases between them. The CDR3 has 15 amino acids. Germline CDR1 is SQVTM and CDR2 is ANQGSEA. The CDR3 bases are TGCAGCGCCTCTTTGGAGTCAGTCATGAACACTGAAGCTTTCTTT. Its protein is CSASLESVMNTEAFF.

This clone was seen a few times. V usage is TRBV19 and J usage is TRBJ1-1, with TRBD1 matching over 8 bases. This CDR3 is 12 amino acids long. Per germline, CDR1 LNHDA and CDR2 SQIVND (reference sequence). J gave up 11 bases and V 3 bases, and 5 bases lay outside the gene matches. CDR3 residues: CASSIGRGLAFF. CDR3 bases: TGTGCCAGTAGTATTGGCAGGGGGCTGGCTTTCTTT.

This clone has only one observation. The chain employs TRBV7-2 and TRBJ1-1; D is uncertain. Germline CDR1 reads SGHTA; CDR2 reads FQGNSA. This CDR3 spans 14 amino acids. Trimming took 4 bases from V and 4 from J, leaving 13 bases between them. The CDR3 sequence: CASSWEGTGTEAFF. The CDR3 bases are TGTGCCAGCAGCTGGGAGGGTACGGGCACTGAAGCTTTCTTT.

This clone was seen only a few times. The chain couples TRBV7-9 to TRBJ1-2; 7 positions match TRBD1. This CDR3 has 15 residues. The germline V gene has CDR1 SEHNR and CDR2 FQNEAQ (reference sequence). J was trimmed by 0 bases and V by 5 bases; bases with no gene match: 6. The CDR3 DNA reads TGTGCCAGCAGCCAAAACAGGGGCGCTAACTATGGCTACACCTTC. Its translation is CASSQNRGANYGYTF.

This chain connects TRBV19 to TRBJ1-2; D not resolved. The CDR3 consists of 13 residues. V shed 1 base and J shed 7 bases, with 10 bases lying between them. Germline V lookup: CDR1 LNHDA, CDR2 SQIVND (reference sequence). The DNA for the CDR3 is TGTGCCAGTAGTATAGTGGAAGGGTTTGGCTACACCTTC. Its translation: CASSIVEGFGYTF.

The chain recombines TRBV13 with TRBJ2-5, with TRBD1 as a possible D gene (5 bases). The germline gives CDR1 PRHDT, CDR2 FYEKMQ (reference sequence). With 4 bases removed from V and 5 bases from J, the gap between germline ends came to 5 bases. The CDR3 length is 11 residues. CDR3 loop: CASSYRETQYF. The CDR3 bases are TGTGCCAGCAGCTACAGGGAGACCCAGTACTTC.

This clone was seen only once. V and J are TRBV7-8 and TRBJ2-5, with a tentative D call TRBD1 (6 bases). The CDR3 is 14 residues long. The V and J ends lost 4 bases and 1 base respectively, with 10 bases between them. Germline V CDR1 and CDR2: SGHVS, FQNEAQ. The CDR3 sequence: CASSSGQSQETQYF. In DNA, the CDR3 is TGTGCCAGCAGCTCCGGACAGTCCCAAGAGACCCAGTACTTC.

The chain combines TRBV11-3 with TRBJ2-1; TRBD2 aligns across 7 bases. Germline-derived CDR1 and CDR2 are SGHNT and YENEEA. The CDR3 spans 14 residues. Germline trimming cut 2 bases from V and 9 bases from J; bases unmatched to any gene: 7. DNA for the CDR3: TGTGCCAGCAGCTTACCTGCGGGGGAGAGTGAGCAGTTCTTC. This encodes CASSLPAGESEQFF.

This clone was seen only a few times. This rearrangement joins TRBV29-1 to TRBJ1-1; TRBD1 matches at 7 bases. Germline assignment: CDR1 SQVTM and CDR2 ANQGSEA. The V segment lost 4 bases and the J segment 6 bases; nucleotides outside the gene matches: 5. The CDR3 runs to 12 residues. This CDR3 reads CSVGDRVPEAFF. The CDR3 DNA reads as TGCAGCGTTGGCGACAGGGTCCCTGAAGCTTTCTTT. Supplemented by reference TRBV29-1 and TRBJ1-1, the full variable domain reads SAVISQKPSRDICQRGTSLTIQCQVDSQVTMMFWYRQQPGQSLTLIATANQGSEATYESGFVIDKFPISRPNLTFSTLTVSNMSPEDSSIYLCSVGDRVPEAFFGQGTRLTVV.

The chain has TRBV28 and TRBJ2-7, with 11 bases fitting TRBD1. V gave up 6 bases and J gave up 2 bases; unmatched junction bases: 12. Germline V gene data show CDR1 as MDHEN and CDR2 as SYDVKM. The CDR3 extends over 17 amino acids. The CDR3 loop is CASSRHPPGQGAYEQYF. CDR3 nucleotide sequence: TGTGCCAGCAGCCGTCACCCTCCGGGACAGGGGGCCTACGAGCAGTACTTC.

The chain carries TRBV29-1 and TRBJ1-3; no clear D gene. The CDR3 is 13 amino acids. Germline V gene data show CDR1 as SQVTM and CDR2 as ANQGSEA. V was shortened by 1 base and J by 5 bases, with 9 bases between the two germline ends. The CDR3 is CSVEGPSRNTIYF. In DNA form, the CDR3 reads TGCAGCGTTGAAGGCCCCTCGAGAAACACCATATATTTT.

V and J are TRBV7-9 and TRBJ2-7; D remains unclear. Per germline, CDR1 SEHNR and CDR2 FQNEAQ (reference sequence). The CDR3 consists of 15 residues. The V and J ends lost 5 bases and 7 bases respectively, with 21 bases between them. CDR3 residues: CASSPPAPPLWEQYF. The CDR3 nucleotides are TGTGCCAGCAGCCCTCCGGCCCCTCCCCTATGGGAGCAGTACTTC.

The CDR3 DNA reads as TGTGCCAGCAGCTTGCGGCGGGGGGGGAGAGATACGCAGTATTTT. Translation: CASSLRRGGRDTQYF. The chain recombines TRBV11-1 with TRBJ2-3, with 9 nucleotides matching TRBD2. Trimming removed 3 bases from V and 5 bases from J; junction bases left unmatched: 6. Germline assignment: CDR1 SGHAT and CDR2 FQDESV (reference sequence). The CDR3 is made up of 15 amino acids. Looking up the rest from reference TRBV11-1 and TRBJ2-3 gives the full variable domain: EAEVAQSPRYKITEKSQAVAFWCDPISGHATLYWYRQILGQGPELLVQFQDESVVDDSQLPKDRFSAERLKGVDSTLKIQPAELGDSAMYLCASSLRRGGRDTQYFGPGTRLTVL.

The chain employs TRBV7-9 and TRBJ2-3, with 10 nucleotides matching TRBD2. CDR1 and CDR2 from the germline V gene are SEHNR and FQNEAQ (reference sequence). V gave up 3 bases and J gave up 1 base; unmatched junction bases: 4. The CDR3 is 16 amino acids. DNA for the CDR3: TGTGCCAGCAGCTTGGTAGCGGGGGGTGGCACAGATACGCAGTATTTT. The encoded protein is CASSLVAGGGTDTQYF.

This clone was picked up one time. V usage is TRBV19 and J usage is TRBJ2-3, with a possible D match to TRBD2 (5 bases). Trimming shortened V by 5 bases and J by 7 bases, and 13 bases separated the two germline ends. The CDR3 spans 13 residues. Germline CDR1 is LNHDA and CDR2 is SQIVND (reference sequence). The CDR3 DNA reads as TGTGCCAGTAGTGAGGGTCGCGTGAATACGCAGTATTTT. This gives the protein CASSEGRVNTQYF.

V usage is TRBV4-1 and J usage is TRBJ1-1; D perhaps matches TRBD1 (5 bases). V was shortened by 4 bases and J by 1 base, with 22 bases between the two germline ends. Germline assignment: CDR1 MGHRA and CDR2 YSYEKL. The CDR3 extends over 18 amino acids. Written as DNA, the CDR3 is TGCGCCAGCAGCCCCACCCTGATGGGACCCTACTCGAACACTGAAGCTTTCTTT. Translating it yields CASSPTLMGPYSNTEAFF.

The genes are TRBV15 and TRBJ1-1; D remains unclear. Trimming removed 1 base from V and 0 bases from J, with 15 bases in between. The CDR3 is 17 residues long. Germline assignment: CDR1 LNHNV and CDR2 YYDKDF (reference sequence). The CDR3 spells CATSRAAILHVNTEAFF. Written as DNA, the CDR3 is TGTGCCACCAGCAGAGCGGCAATCCTCCATGTGAACACTGAAGCTTTCTTT.